This passage covers 20 T cell receptor beta chains from one sample sequenced in a study of T cell clones after liver transplantation. What these receptors recognize is not known. Proliferating CFSE-low MLR cells were sequenced to define alloreactive TCRbeta sequences. TCRdb's table, derived via immunoSEQ multiplex PCR, lists solely in-frame clones and lacks some. The sample lists approximately 6,300 clones, approximately 30% occurring once. Sequences were obtained from CD4+ T cells from cultured PBMCs. The receptor set was obtained from a human patient who received a liver transplant. T cells may partly derive from the graft donor.

J is TRBJ1-1 and V is TRBV28, with a tentative D call TRBD1 (5 bases). The V gene's germline CDR1 is MDHEN and CDR2 SYDVKM. The CDR3 is 15 amino acids. V lost 7 bases, J lost 1 base, and 16 bases lay in between. The CDR3, as DNA: TGTGCCAGCAATTCGGGGGATCGGTGGAACACTGAAGCTTTCTTT. Translating it yields CASNSGDRWNTEAFF.

V usage is TRBV19 and J usage is TRBJ2-3; D is undetermined. Germline V gene sequence: CDR1 LNHDA, CDR2 SQIVND (reference sequence). CDR3 length: 15 amino acids. Trimming shortened V by 3 bases and J by 1 base, and 11 bases separated the two germline ends. The CDR3 here is CASSMDRQGTDTQYF. The CDR3 nucleotides are TGTGCCAGTAGTATGGATCGGCAGGGCACAGATACGCAGTATTTT. Complete variable domain (other parts from reference TRBV19 and TRBJ2-3): DGGITQSPKYLFRKEGQNVTLSCEQNLNHDAMYWYRQDPGQGLRLIYYSQIVNDFQKGDIAEGYSVSREKKESFPLTVTSAQKNPTAFYLCASSMDRQGTDTQYFGPGTRLTVL.

V and J are TRBV6-5 and TRBJ2-3; the match to TRBD2 covers 7 bases. Germline-derived CDR1 and CDR2 are MNHEY and SVGAGI. With 3 bases clipped from V and 3 bases from J, the junction kept 3 bases outside the gene matches. This CDR3 contains 14 residues. In nucleotides, the CDR3 is TGTGCCAGCAGTTATAGGCGGGGGACAGATACGCAGTATTTT. Translated: CASSYRRGTDTQYF.

This CDR3 reads CASKESNTGELFF. CDR3 in DNA: TGTGCCAGTAAAGAATCGAACACCGGGGAGCTGTTTTTT. The V gene is TRBV19, the J gene TRBJ2-2; D gene ambiguous. CDR3 length: 13 residues. Per germline, CDR1 LNHDA and CDR2 SQIVND (reference sequence). V was shortened by 7 bases and J by 0 bases, with 6 bases between the two germline ends.

This clone appeared a few times. The chain uses TRBV7-2 and TRBJ1-1; D unresolved. The ends were cut back, 1 base at V and 1 base at J, with 10 bases in the middle. Germline V gene lookup returns CDR1 SGHTA and CDR2 FQGNSA. The CDR3 length is 15 residues. Here the CDR3 reads CASSLGWGGNTEAFF. CDR3 sequence (DNA): TGTGCCAGCAGCTTAGGATGGGGTGGGAACACTGAAGCTTTCTTT.

The chain recombines TRBV27 with TRBJ1-2; 10 nucleotides agree with TRBD1. V lost 6 bases, J lost 4 bases, and 8 bases stayed unmatched. Germline V CDR1 and CDR2: MNHEY, SMNVEV (reference sequence). This CDR3 contains 15 residues. The DNA of the CDR3 is TGTGCCAGCAGCCCCTCGGGACAGGGGTCCTATGGCTACACCTTC. Amino acid sequence: CASSPSGQGSYGYTF.

This clone was detected only a few times. One junction end disagrees with the germline gene, perhaps due to a read error. The chain couples TRBV10-3 to TRBJ1-2, with D maybe TRBD1 (6 bases). The V gene's germline CDR1 is ENHRY and CDR2 SYGVKD. The CDR3 loop spans 13 amino acids. CDR3 sequence: CASSYDRNYGYTF. The CDR3 nucleotides are TGTGCCAGCAGTTACGACAGGAACTATGGCTACACCTTC.

The V call is TRBV6-8, the J call TRBJ2-1; 11 nucleotides align to TRBD2. The trim removed 6 bases at V and 10 bases at J, leaving 5 bases unmatched. The CDR3 totals 13 residues. Germline V gives CDR1 MNHGY, CDR2 SAAAGT. CDR3 protein: CASRNSGRGEQFF. The CDR3 DNA reads TGTGCCAGCAGAAATAGCGGGAGGGGCGAGCAGTTCTTC.

The sample holds a few counts of this clone. V usage is TRBV19 and J usage is TRBJ1-1, with a tentative D call TRBD1 (5 bases). CDR3 size: 16 residues. Germline-derived CDR1 and CDR2 are LNHDA and SQIVND (reference sequence). The V end lost 8 bases, the J end lost 4 bases, and 23 bases lay between the germline ends. This chain's CDR3 is CASGIRQSSVPTEAFF. The CDR3, as DNA: TGTGCCAGTGGGATTAGACAGTCAAGCGTACCCACTGAAGCTTTCTTT.

The chain uses TRBV14 and TRBJ2-2; 8 nucleotides match TRBD1. This CDR3 comprises 16 residues. V lost 4 bases, J lost 2 bases, and 6 bases stayed unmatched. Per germline, CDR1 SGHDN and CDR2 FVKESK. The CDR3 DNA sequence: TGTGCCAGCAGCCGACAGGGGATGTTAAACACCGGGGAGCTGTTTTTT. This codes for CASSRQGMLNTGELFF.

The chain couples TRBV9 to TRBJ2-5; TRBD2 matches at 10 bases. This CDR3 is 15 amino acids long. CDR1 is SGDLS and CDR2 is YYNGEE in the germline V gene. V shed 2 bases, J shed 5 bases, and the junction held 6 bases outside the gene matches. The CDR3 nucleotides read TGTGCCAGCAGCGTTACTAGCGGGATGGGGGAGACCCAGTACTTC. Amino acid sequence: CASSVTSGMGETQYF.

J is TRBJ1-2 and V is TRBV6-1; D is unresolved. The ends were cut back, 6 bases at V and 2 bases at J, with 10 bases in the middle. This CDR3 contains 13 residues. Looked up from germline, CDR1 is MNHNS and CDR2 is SASEGT. The CDR3 coding sequence is TGTGCCAGCAGACCCGACGGCAACTATGGCTACACCTTC. The encoded protein is CASRPDGNYGYTF.

The chain has TRBV6-5 and TRBJ1-2, with 7 bases fitting TRBD1. V was clipped by 5 bases and J by 1 base; unmatched bases: 7. Looked up from germline, CDR1 is MNHEY and CDR2 is SVGAGI. The CDR3 covers 15 residues. The CDR3 here is CASSPDRNHNYGYTF. In DNA form, the CDR3 reads TGTGCCAGCAGTCCGGACAGGAACCATAACTATGGCTACACCTTC.

The table lists this clone with a few counts. The chain carries TRBV7-2 and TRBJ2-2, with 8 bases matching TRBD1. V shed 3 bases and J 4 bases; nucleotides not matched to a gene: 7. Germline-derived CDR1 and CDR2 are SGHTA and FQGNSA. The CDR3 spans 16 residues. The CDR3 protein is CASSLKRTGTTGELFF. CDR3 nucleotides: TGTGCCAGCAGCTTGAAGAGGACAGGGACCACCGGGGAGCTGTTTTTT.

This sequence joins TRBV29-1 and TRBJ2-4; D gene unclear. Germline CDR1 is SQVTM and CDR2 is ANQGSEA. Trimming shortened V by 8 bases and J by 8 bases, and 19 bases separated the two germline ends. The CDR3 is made up of 13 amino acids. The CDR3 DNA reads TGCAGCTTTTATTGGGCTGCTGGGGACATTCAGTACTTC. Translated: CSFYWAAGDIQYF.

The chain employs TRBV6-5 and TRBJ1-2; 10 bases are a match to TRBD1. Germline V lookup: CDR1 MNHEY, CDR2 SVGAGI. Unmatched junction bases numbered 3, after V lost 5 bases and J lost 3 bases. There are 14 residues in the CDR3. The CDR3: CASSLGQGYYGYTF. The CDR3, as DNA: TGTGCCAGCAGTCTGGGACAGGGGTACTATGGCTACACCTTC.

This clone appeared a few times. The CDR3 DNA follows: TGTGCCAGCCGTTCATCGGGACAGGGCCGTCTGCAGTACGTC. Its protein product is CASRSSGQGRLQYV. V is TRBV5-6 and J is TRBJ2-7; 9 nucleotides agree with TRBD1. This CDR3 contains 14 residues. The germline gives CDR1 SGHDT, CDR2 YYEEEE. V lost 7 bases, J lost 9 bases, and 14 bases stayed unmatched.

A word on this clone: A far larger clone differs by one base, so this is likely a read error. The chain combines TRBV6-5 with TRBJ1-2; D perhaps matches TRBD1 (5 bases). The CDR3 is 13 residues long. CDR1 and CDR2 (germline): MNHEY, SVGAGI. Trimming took 6 bases from V and 2 from J, leaving 10 bases between them. In nucleotides, the CDR3 is TGTGCCAGCAGGCTGGACATGAACTATGGCTACACCTTC. This gives the protein CASRLDMNYGYTF.

Worth noting for this clone: One base separates it from a far larger clone, so it is likely a read error. The same CDR3 can be traced to other DNA sequences in this sample. The CDR3 region has the DNA TGCGCCAGCAGCTTGGGAGGGGTGCCGGGGCTCCGTACATATGGCTACACCTTC. It codes for CASSLGGVPGLRTYGYTF. This sequence joins TRBV5-1 and TRBJ1-2; the D gene is possibly TRBD1 (5 bases). Germline CDR1 reads SGHRS; CDR2 reads YFSETQ. V lost 0 bases to trimming and J lost 5 bases, with 23 bases between them. The CDR3 has 18 amino acids.

The J gene is TRBJ2-7, the V gene TRBV5-1; 12 bases are a match to TRBD2. This CDR3 comprises 13 residues. Germline V lookup: CDR1 SGHRS, CDR2 YFSETQ. V shed 4 bases and J 9 bases; nucleotides not matched to a gene: 5. Here the CDR3 DNA reads TGCGCCAGCAGCACCGGACTAGCGGGAAGGCAGTACGTC. Translated: CASSTGLAGRQYV.